This passage covers 21 T cell receptor beta chains from one sample sequenced in a study of CD8+ T cells in alopecia areata. cDNA reverse transcribed from extracted RNA served as the sequencing template. The assay was immunoSEQ multiplex PCR, and TCRdb's table has in-frame clones only and misses some. The sample lists about 30,000 clones, approximately 60% occurring once. The sequenced sample was NKG2D-high CD8+ T cells sorted from blood. The receptor source for this set is a human donor with alopecia areata.

For this clone: The CDR3 ends on some other residue instead of the conserved phenylalanine or tryptophan, so this is likely a read error. The chain recombines TRBV30 with TRBJ1-1; perhaps TRBD1 as D (6 bases). CDR1 is GTSNPN and CDR2 is SVGIG in the germline V gene (reference sequence). Trimming removed 1 base from V and 5 bases from J, with 23 bases in between. This CDR3 region has 17 residues. The CDR3 DNA follows: TGTGCCTGGAGTGCCCCTTGGATTGAACAGGGAAGGACTGAAGCTTTCCTT. Amino acids: CAWSAPWIEQGRTEAFL.

This clone has more than one count but fewer than ten. The genes are TRBV14 and TRBJ2-1, with TRBD1 identical over 7 bases. V was pared by 4 bases and J by 9 bases, with 9 bases of the junction left unmatched. The V gene's germline CDR1 is SGHDN and CDR2 FVKESK. The CDR3 totals 14 residues. The CDR3 DNA reads TGTGCCAGCAGCCTGACAGGGTTCAGCGGTGAGCAGTTCTTC. It codes for CASSLTGFSGEQFF.

The chain has TRBV4-1 and TRBJ1-1; D might be TRBD1 (5 bases). Germline lookup yields CDR1 MGHRA and CDR2 YSYEKL. Trimming shortened V by 7 bases and J by 1 base, and 16 bases separated the two germline ends. The CDR3 is 15 amino acids. The CDR3: CASTSEGSGNTEAFF. The CDR3 DNA is TGCGCCAGCACCTCGGAGGGGTCGGGGAACACTGAAGCTTTCTTT.

This clone was counted a single time. This chain joins TRBV11-2 and TRBJ2-6; D is ambiguous. Trimming took off 2 bases at V and 2 bases at J, with 1 base between the two ends. The CDR3 length is 13 residues. Germline V gives CDR1 SGHAT, CDR2 FQNNGV. CDR3 sequence: CASSLTGANVLTF. The CDR3 bases are TGTGCCAGCAGCTTAACTGGGGCCAACGTCCTGACTTTC.

This clone was observed a handful of times. This chain connects TRBV15 to TRBJ2-1; 12 bases align to TRBD2. The CDR3 covers 18 residues. V was clipped by 1 base and J by 5 bases; unmatched bases: 9. The germline gives CDR1 LNHNV, CDR2 YYDKDF (reference sequence). The CDR3 protein is CATSRGTGTSGHNNEQFF. The CDR3 DNA reads as TGTGCCACCAGCAGAGGTACCGGGACTAGCGGGCATAACAATGAGCAGTTCTTC.

The rearrangement joins TRBV27 to TRBJ2-7; no clear D. Trimming stripped 6 bases from V and 2 bases from J, with 17 bases between. CDR3 length: 15 amino acids. CDR1 MNHEY and CDR2 SMNVEV come from the germline V gene (reference sequence). CDR3: CASSPSASTTYEQYF. CDR3 bases: TGTGCCAGCAGCCCGAGCGCGAGCACTACCTACGAGCAGTACTTC.

The J gene is TRBJ2-7, the V gene TRBV27, with D tentatively TRBD2 (7 bases). Germline values: CDR1 MNHEY, CDR2 SMNVEV (reference sequence). Trimming shortened V by 4 bases and J by 4 bases, and 17 bases separated the two germline ends. The CDR3 runs to 15 residues. The CDR3: CASSWRGGGIYEQYF. As DNA, the CDR3 is TGTGCCAGCAGTTGGCGAGGGGGGGGGATATACGAGCAGTACTTC.

The table lists this clone with a few counts. This chain joins TRBV5-8 and TRBJ2-3; D is possibly TRBD2 (7 bases). Trimming took 1 base from V and 2 from J, leaving 11 bases between them. The length of the CDR3 is 15 residues. Germline V gives CDR1 SGHTS, CDR2 YDEGEE. This chain's CDR3 is CASSLRGGITDTQYF. The CDR3 DNA reads TGTGCCAGCAGCTTGAGGGGGGGGATCACAGATACGCAGTATTTT.

The chain is built from TRBV27 and TRBJ2-1, with 8 bases identical to TRBD2. Germline V CDR1 and CDR2: MNHEY, SMNVEV (reference sequence). The J segment lost 2 bases and the V segment lost 7 bases, leaving 7 bases of the junction unmatched. The CDR3 is 15 amino acids. The DNA of the CDR3 is TGTGCCAGCATTCCAAGCGGGAGCCCCTACAATGAGCAGTTCTTC. This gives the protein CASIPSGSPYNEQFF.

The chain is built from TRBV4-1 and TRBJ2-1, with D possibly matching TRBD2 (5 bases). Trimming cost V 2 bases and J 4 bases, with 6 bases left between them. The CDR3 contains 13 residues. Looked up from germline, CDR1 is MGHRA and CDR2 is YSYEKL. In DNA form, the CDR3 reads TGCGCCAGCAGCCAATGGGAGTACAATGAGCAGTTCTTC. As protein: CASSQWEYNEQFF.

The sample holds one count of this clone. The V call is TRBV2, the J call TRBJ2-1, with a weak D call TRBD1 (5 bases). Germline loops: CDR1 SNHLY, CDR2 FYNNEI. The CDR3 totals 15 residues. Between the trimmed V and J ends, which lost 10 bases and 0 bases, there was a span of 16 bases. The DNA for the CDR3 is TGTGCCATTTTACCCCTGGACATCTCCTACAATGAGCAGTTCTTC. Its protein is CAILPLDISYNEQFF. The complete variable domain, with remaining parts taken from reference TRBV2 and TRBJ2-1, reads EPEVTQTPSHQVTQMGQEVILRCVPISNHLYFYWYRQILGQKVEFLVSFYNNEISEKSEIFDDQFSVERPDGSNFTLKIRSTKLEDSAMYFCAILPLDISYNEQFFGPGTRLTVL.

This clone was seen a handful of times. The CDR3 loop reads CASSQRKLFF. The CDR3 DNA follows: TGCGCCAGCAGCCAACGAAAACTGTTTTTT. V is TRBV4-3 and J is TRBJ1-4; no clear D gene. Looked up from germline, CDR1 is LGHNA and CDR2 is YSLEER. V lost 2 bases to trimming and J lost 10 bases, with 2 bases between them. The CDR3 has 10 residues.

The chain is built from TRBV9 and TRBJ2-7; TRBD1 might be the D (5 bases). V was trimmed by 0 bases and J by 0 bases, leaving 13 bases between them. Looked up from germline, CDR1 is SGDLS and CDR2 is YYNGEE. CDR3 size: 16 residues. For the CDR3, the DNA is TGTGCCAGCAGCGTAGGGGGCGACCCCAGCTCCTACGAGCAGTACTTC. Translation: CASSVGGDPSSYEQYF.

The chain is built from TRBV29-1 and TRBJ2-7; the match to TRBD1 covers 7 bases. Per germline, CDR1 SQVTM and CDR2 ANQGSEA. J gave up 0 bases and V 5 bases, and 7 bases lay outside the gene matches. The CDR3 is made up of 14 amino acids. The CDR3 is CSVSGTDSSYEQYF. The DNA for the CDR3 is TGCAGCGTTTCCGGGACAGACAGCTCCTACGAGCAGTACTTC.

This chain connects TRBV28 to TRBJ1-1; D is undetermined. This CDR3 is built from 16 residues. Germline V gene lookup returns CDR1 MDHEN and CDR2 SYDVKM. V was clipped by 0 bases and J by 0 bases, with 11 bases between them. CDR3 sequence reads: CASSLCSETLNTEAFF. In DNA form, the CDR3 reads TGTGCCAGCAGTTTATGTAGTGAGACCCTGAACACTGAAGCTTTCTTT. The entire variable domain, with the rest obtained from reference TRBV28 and TRBJ1-1, is as follows: DVKVTQSSRYLVKRTGEKVFLECVQDMDHENMFWYRQDPGLGLRLIYFSYDVKMKEKGDIPEGYSVSREKKERFSLILESASTNQTSMYLCASSLCSETLNTEAFFGQGTRLTVV.

The CDR3 DNA reads as TGTGCCAGTAGTCCCGGCGGGCTAGCGGGAGTCTACGAGCAGTACTTC. It encodes CASSPGGLAGVYEQYF. J is TRBJ2-7 and V is TRBV19, with 10 bases matching TRBD2. The V gene end was trimmed by 5 bases and the J gene end by 3 bases; junction bases not matched to a gene: 10. Germline lookup yields CDR1 LNHDA and CDR2 SQIVND (reference sequence). The CDR3 totals 16 residues.

In this sample, this clone turned up a few times. The chain joins TRBV5-1 to TRBJ2-7; D may be TRBD1 (7 bases). The germline gives CDR1 SGHRS, CDR2 YFSETQ. This CDR3 region has 14 residues. Trimming cost V 2 bases and J 2 bases, with 11 bases left between them. The CDR3 nucleotides are TGCGCCAGCAGCTTTGGCAGGGGGGCCTACGAGCAGTACTTC. Its protein is CASSFGRGAYEQYF.

The rearrangement links TRBV7-2 to TRBJ2-3; 15 bases match TRBD2. CDR3 length: 18 residues. V shed 4 bases and J 0 bases; nucleotides not matched to a gene: 5. The germline V gene encodes CDR1 SGHTA and CDR2 FQGNSA. The CDR3 loop reads CASSYLGLAGGSTDTQYF. CDR3 DNA sequence: TGTGCCAGCAGCTATTTGGGACTAGCGGGGGGAAGCACAGATACGCAGTATTTT.

This clone occurred once. The rearrangement joins TRBV6-1 to TRBJ2-3; 8 bases match TRBD1. The CDR3 totals 14 residues. Germline assignment: CDR1 MNHNS and CDR2 SASEGT. V lost 3 bases, J lost 3 bases, and 2 bases stayed unmatched. In DNA, the CDR3 is TGTGCCAGCAGTGAGTGGACAGGGACAGATACGCAGTATTTT. The encoded protein is CASSEWTGTDTQYF.

The chain couples TRBV5-4 to TRBJ1-1; perhaps TRBD1 as D (6 bases). The ends were cut back, 4 bases at V and 4 bases at J, with 14 bases in the middle. The CDR3 spans 14 residues. Germline assignment: CDR1 SGHNT and CDR2 YYREEE (reference sequence). CDR3 coding DNA: TGTGCCAGCAGCGGGGGGGCCTGGGGCACTGAAGCTTTCTTT. As protein: CASSGGAWGTEAFF. The whole variable domain, remainder taken from reference TRBV5-4 and TRBJ1-1, is ETGVTQSPTHLIKTRGQQVTLRCSSQSGHNTVSWYQQALGQGPQFIFQYYREEENGRGNFPPRFSGLQFPNYSSELNVNALELDDSALYLCASSGGAWGTEAFFGQGTRLTVV.

The chain is built from TRBV6-5 and TRBJ2-6; unclear D gene. The ends were cut back, 7 bases at V and 3 bases at J, with 10 bases in the middle. The CDR3 runs 14 residues. The germline V gene encodes CDR1 MNHEY and CDR2 SVGAGI. The CDR3 region is CASKIKDGANVLTF. The CDR3 bases are TGTGCCAGCAAAATAAAGGATGGGGCCAACGTCCTGACTTTC.